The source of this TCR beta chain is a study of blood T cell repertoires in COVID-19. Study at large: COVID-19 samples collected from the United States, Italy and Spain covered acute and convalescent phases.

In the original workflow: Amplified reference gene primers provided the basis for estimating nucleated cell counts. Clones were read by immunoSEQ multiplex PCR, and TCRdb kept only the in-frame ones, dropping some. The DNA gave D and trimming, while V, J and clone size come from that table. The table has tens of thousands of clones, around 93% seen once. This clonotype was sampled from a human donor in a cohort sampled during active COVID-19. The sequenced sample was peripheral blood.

CDR3 loop: CASSSQGNDSPLHF. The CDR3 DNA sequence: TGTGCCAGCAGTTCACAGGGGAATGATTCACCCCTCCACTTT. The chain has TRBV5-4 and TRBJ1-6, with 7 bases lining up with TRBD1. In germline, CDR1 is SGHNT, CDR2 YYREEE (reference sequence). This CDR3 is built from 14 residues. The V segment lost 5 bases and the J segment 8 bases; nucleotides outside the gene matches: 7.